The source of this T cell receptor (beta chain) is a study of CD8+ T cells in alopecia areata. Sorting of PBMCs yielded the CD4+ and CD8+ T cells. cDNA serving as the sequencing template came from extracted, reverse transcribed RNA. Assay: immunoSEQ multiplex PCR; the TCRdb copy retains only in-frame clones and omits some. The table has 150,000 to 200,000 clones, 55% seen once; the top ten hold 4% to 5.5%. Trimming left V 3 bases short and J 5 bases short, with 13 bases between. The CDR3 length is 14 residues. CDR1 is LNHDA and CDR2 is SQIVND in the germline V gene (reference sequence). General study findings and limits: Unlike in mice, where it was clearer, TCR sharing across patients was less clear, possibly HLA-related. Greater clonality was observed in lesional scalp samples, especially alopecia totalis/universalis, versus normal scalp.

Remarks on this clone: Its specificity is unknown.

Material: CD4+ T cells sorted from blood. This chain links TRBV19 with TRBJ2-5; possibly TRBD1 for D (6 bases). The clonotype originates from a human donor in good health. DNA of the CDR3: TGTGCCAGTAGTATGGGACATTCGGCGGAGACCCAGTACTTC. It codes for CASSMGHSAETQYF.